A selection of T cell receptor beta chains follows, all from one sample in a study of cytomegalovirus exposure and HLA in healthy donors. Only in-frame clones appear in the TCRdb table, and some are missing; sequencing was by immunoSEQ multiplex PCR. The sample lists approximately 100,000 clones; around 80% were seen once. Sequencing was performed on PBMCs. These receptors were taken from a woman in her thirties or forties in good health and CMV-seronegative. The CDR3 runs from the conserved cysteine through the conserved F or W. D genes are given only for firm matches. Some rows have no size entry. The others give once, few or many, or a class for an expanded clone.

V gene: TRBV29-1; D gene: -; clone size: few; J gene: TRBJ1-2; CDR3 DNA: TGCAGCGTTGAAGTCCCCAGGGGTGGCTACACCTTC; CDR3 protein: CSVEVPRGGYTF
V gene: TRBV9; D gene: TRBD1; clone size: -; J gene: TRBJ2-3; CDR3 DNA: TGTGCCAGCAGCAAGGGGGCAGGACTTTCCACAGATACGCAGTATTTT; CDR3 protein: CASSKGAGLSTDTQYF
V gene: TRBV9; D gene: TRBD1; clone size: few; J gene: TRBJ1-3; CDR3 DNA: TGTGCCAGCAGCGTGACAGGGGGCGACCACACCATATATTTT; CDR3 protein: CASSVTGGDHTIYF
V gene: TRBV19; D gene: -; clone size: -; J gene: TRBJ1-1; CDR3 DNA: TGTGCCAGTAGATTCGCGCGGGCCGGCACTGAAGCTTTCTTT; CDR3 protein: CASRFARAGTEAFF
V gene: TRBV5-8; D gene: -; clone size: -; J gene: TRBJ2-5; CDR3 DNA: TGTGCCAGCAGCGCTTGGGGGGTTCAAGAGACCCAGTACTTC; CDR3 protein: CASSAWGVQETQYF
V gene: TRBV27; D gene: TRBD1; clone size: -; J gene: TRBJ1-1; CDR3 DNA: TGTGCCAGTAGGGACAGGAGACGAACTGAAGCTTTCTTT; CDR3 protein: CASRDRRRTEAFF
V gene: TRBV4-1; D gene: -; clone size: few; J gene: TRBJ2-1; CDR3 DNA: TGCGCCAGCAGCCAATCATCCTACAATGAGCAGTTCTTC; CDR3 protein: CASSQSSYNEQFF
V gene: TRBV5-1; D gene: -; clone size: -; J gene: TRBJ2-1; CDR3 DNA: TGCGCCAGCAGTAACAGCTTCGATGAGCAGTTCTTC; CDR3 protein: CASSNSFDEQFF
V gene: TRBV28; D gene: TRBD2; clone size: -; J gene: TRBJ2-7; CDR3 DNA: TGTGCCAGCAGTTTAGGGACTAGCGGGTTCGTCGCTCGACAGAGCTCCTACGAGCAGTACTTC; CDR3 protein: CASSLGTSGFVARQSSYEQYF
V gene: TRBV6-1; D gene: -; clone size: few; J gene: TRBJ2-1; CDR3 DNA: TGTGCCAGCAGTGAAGAAAGGGGATACGAGCAGTTCTTC; CDR3 protein: CASSEERGYEQFF
V gene: TRBV5-1; D gene: TRBD2; clone size: -; J gene: TRBJ2-1; CDR3 DNA: TGCGCCAGCAGCTTGGCCGCGGGGGGACTAGCGGCTTACAATGAGCAGTTCTTC; CDR3 protein: CASSLAAGGLAAYNEQFF